This section outlines one TCR beta chain sequence together with its context. The germline V gene has CDR1 MNHNS and CDR2 SASEGT. Trimming pared 5 bases from V and 5 bases from J, leaving 17 bases between. CDR3 size: 15 residues. The sample belongs to a study of T-cell reconstitution after alpha-beta-depleted transplantation in children. Preparing the TCRbeta library involved the use of unique molecular identifiers. TCRdb analysed the PCR reads with MiXCR anew, one entry per CDR3 protein. The table includes 170,000 or so distinct CDR3 sequences, around 7% detected once. Specimen: PBMCs from the stem cell graft donor, collected from the stem cell graft. The J gene is TRBJ2-3, the V gene TRBV6-1; no reliable D call. The clonotype comes from a human donor who donated a stem cell graft to a child with Wiskott-Aldrich syndrome. The CDR3 DNA follows: TGTGCCAGCAGTCTTAATTGGGCAGGTCAAGATACGCAGTATTTT. Translated: CASSLNWAGQDTQYF.